This passage covers 8 T cell receptor beta chains from one sample sequenced in a study of cytomegalovirus exposure and HLA in healthy donors. The assay was immunoSEQ multiplex PCR, and TCRdb's table has in-frame clones only and misses some. The sample lists 140,000 to 150,000 clones, 80% to 90% occurring once. Sequencing was carried out using PBMCs. The receptor source for this set is a man aged 18 to 35 in good health and CMV-seropositive.

V is TRBV18 and J is TRBJ2-7; tentatively, D is TRBD1 (8 bases). V lost 5 bases, J lost 3 bases, and 17 bases lay in between. Per the germline V gene, CDR1 is KGHSH and CDR2 is LQKENI. CDR3 length: 15 residues. CDR3 sequence (DNA): TGTGCCAGCTCATCCGGACAGGGAGGGGGCTACGAGCAGTACTTC. Translated: CASSSGQGGGYEQYF.

The genes are TRBV11-2 and TRBJ2-7; 8 nucleotides agree with TRBD1. Germline CDR1 reads SGHAT; CDR2 reads FQNNGV. Trimming removed 5 bases from V and 2 bases from J; junction bases left unmatched: 11. This CDR3 comprises 16 residues. This CDR3 reads CASSHYRGTDPYEQYF. CDR3 bases: TGTGCCAGCAGCCACTACAGGGGGACGGACCCCTACGAGCAGTACTTC.

V gene TRBV6-5 combines with J gene TRBJ1-1, with TRBD1 matching 9 bases. Germline V CDR1 and CDR2: MNHEY, SVGAGI. The CDR3 spans 14 residues. J was trimmed by 1 base and V by 10 bases; bases with no gene match: 7. This CDR3 is CATYRGLENTEAFF. Written as DNA, the CDR3 is TGTGCCACCTACAGGGGGCTTGAGAACACTGAAGCTTTCTTT.

The gene calls are TRBV6-6 and TRBJ2-3, with TRBD2 matching over 7 bases. The CDR3 loop spans 13 amino acids. Germline CDR1 reads MNHNY; CDR2 reads SVGAGI (reference sequence). V lost 6 bases, J lost 3 bases, and 3 bases stayed unmatched. The CDR3 here is CASRALATDTQYF. The CDR3 DNA reads as TGTGCCAGCAGGGCACTAGCGACAGATACGCAGTATTTT.

The chain uses TRBV6-6 and TRBJ2-1, with 9 bases that match TRBD1. V lost 4 bases and J lost 3; bases outside the gene matches: 7. Germline CDR1 MNHNY, CDR2 SVGAGI (reference sequence). CDR3 length equals 16 residues. The CDR3 protein is CASSSMGTGNYNEQFF. Written as DNA, the CDR3 is TGTGCCAGCAGTTCCATGGGGACAGGGAACTACAATGAGCAGTTCTTC.

V is TRBV6-6 and J is TRBJ2-1; 10 bases are a match to TRBD2. CDR3 size: 15 residues. The V segment lost 6 bases and the J segment 6 bases; nucleotides outside the gene matches: 8. Germline CDR1 reads MNHNY; CDR2 reads SVGAGI (reference sequence). In DNA form, the CDR3 reads TGTGCCAGCAGAGCGGGAGGGCCTCCCACCAATGAGCAGTTCTTC. Translated: CASRAGGPPTNEQFF.

CDR3 nucleotide sequence: TGTGCCAGCAGGGGACAGGGGAACAATCAGCCCCAGCATTTT. This encodes CASRGQGNNQPQHF. J is TRBJ1-5 and V is TRBV6-1; 10 bases align to TRBD1. Germline assignment: CDR1 MNHNS and CDR2 SASEGT. The CDR3 totals 14 residues. V was clipped by 6 bases and J by 3 bases; unmatched bases: 2.

This clone appeared once. This CDR3 is CAWSRATNEKLFF. CDR3 in DNA: TGTGCCTGGAGCAGGGCAACTAATGAAAAACTGTTTTTT. The chain carries TRBV30 and TRBJ1-4, with a possible D match to TRBD1 (5 bases). V was clipped by 3 bases and J by 0 bases, with 5 bases between them. CDR1 and CDR2 from the germline V gene are GTSNPN and SVGIG (reference sequence). There are 13 residues in the CDR3.